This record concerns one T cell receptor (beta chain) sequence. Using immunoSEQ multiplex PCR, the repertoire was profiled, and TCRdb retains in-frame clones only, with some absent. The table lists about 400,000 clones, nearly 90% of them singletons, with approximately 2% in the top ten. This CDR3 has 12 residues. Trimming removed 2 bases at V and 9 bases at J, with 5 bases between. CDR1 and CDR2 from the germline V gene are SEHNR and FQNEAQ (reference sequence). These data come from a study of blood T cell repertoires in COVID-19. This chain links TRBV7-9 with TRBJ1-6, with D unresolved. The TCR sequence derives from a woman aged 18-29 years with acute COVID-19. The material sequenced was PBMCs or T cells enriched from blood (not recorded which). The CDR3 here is CASSLSTSPLHF. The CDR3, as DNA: TGTGCCAGCAGCTTATCTACTTCACCCCTCCACTTT.